The 24 T cell receptor beta chains listed next were all sequenced from one sample in a study of blood T cell repertoires in COVID-19. Using immunoSEQ multiplex PCR, the repertoire was profiled, and TCRdb retains in-frame clones only, with some absent. The sample contains some 240,000 clones, around 85% of which appear only once. The sample consisted of PBMCs or T cells enriched from blood (not recorded which). The receptor source for this set is a woman aged 40-49 years with acute COVID-19.

This chain links TRBV25-1 with TRBJ2-1; 7 nucleotides align to TRBD1. The ends lost 2 bases at V and 0 bases at J; junction bases unmatched: 10. The CDR3 length is 18 residues. Germline assignment: CDR1 MGHDK and CDR2 SYGVNS. CDR3 nucleotides: TGTGCCAGCAGTGAAGGGGGACAGTTCGTCCTCTCCTACAATGAGCAGTTCTTC. This sequence encodes CASSEGGQFVLSYNEQFF.

This clone showed up just a few times. This chain uses TRBV5-1 with TRBJ2-6; unclear D gene. The CDR3 totals 16 residues. The V and J ends lost 0 bases and 0 bases respectively, with 7 bases between them. Germline V gene sequence: CDR1 SGHRS, CDR2 YFSETQ. CDR3 sequence: CASSLGSLSGANVLTF. CDR3 nucleotide sequence: TGCGCCAGCAGCTTGGGCAGTCTCTCTGGGGCCAACGTCCTGACTTTC.

This clone has a handful of counts. V usage is TRBV6-2 or TRBV6-3 and J usage is TRBJ1-1; 8 bases agree with TRBD1. Trimming removed 6 bases from V and 1 base from J; junction bases left unmatched: 4. CDR3 length equals 14 residues. From germline, CDR1 is MNHEY and CDR2 SVGEGT. The CDR3 loop is CASSQGTGNTEAFF. The CDR3 region has the DNA TGTGCCAGCAGCCAAGGGACAGGGAACACTGAAGCTTTCTTT.

V usage is TRBV5-5 and J usage is TRBJ2-1, with D tentatively TRBD2 (5 bases). CDR3 size: 14 residues. V was pared by 7 bases and J by 0 bases, with 11 bases between. Per the germline V gene, CDR1 is SGHKS and CDR2 is YYEKEE (reference sequence). Here the CDR3 DNA reads TGTGCCAGCGCGGGCGGGCACTCCTACAATGAGCAGTTCTTC. This codes for CASAGGHSYNEQFF.

V is TRBV3-1 (or the pseudogene TRBV3-2) and J is TRBJ2-4; 9 nucleotides agree with TRBD1. Germline CDR1 reads LGHDT; CDR2 reads YNNKEL (reference sequence). Germline trimming cut 4 bases from V and 6 bases from J; bases unmatched to any gene: 10. The CDR3 runs to 16 residues. This chain's CDR3 is CASSPTLQGAINIQYF. DNA of the CDR3: TGTGCCAGCAGCCCGACCTTACAGGGGGCGATAAACATTCAGTACTTC.

This clone was counted once. The V and J genes are TRBV13 and TRBJ2-3; tentatively, D is TRBD2 (7 bases). This CDR3 is built from 16 residues. Germline loops: CDR1 PRHDT, CDR2 FYEKMQ (reference sequence). V lost 4 bases, J lost 2 bases, and 16 bases lay in between. In nucleotides, the CDR3 is TGTGCCAGCAGCTCCAAGGGGGGGGGCCTCACAGATACGCAGTATTTT. Translating it yields CASSSKGGGLTDTQYF. Combining the CDR3 with reference TRBV13 and TRBJ2-3 gives the whole variable domain AAGVIQSPRHLIKEKRETATLKCYPIPRHDTVYWYQQGPGQDPQFLISFYEKMQSDKGSIPDRFSAQQFSDYHSELNMSSLELGDSALYFCASSSKGGGLTDTQYFGPGTRLTVL.

The rearrangement links TRBV12-3 or TRBV12-4 to TRBJ2-3, with D hard to call. This CDR3 comprises 11 residues. V was pared by 6 bases and J by 4 bases, with 5 bases between. The CDR3 nucleotides read TGTGCCAGCAGCCTTTCAGATACGCAGTATTTT. It translates to CASSLSDTQYF.

The V and J genes are TRBV19 and TRBJ2-1; D is possibly TRBD2 (5 bases). The germline CDR1 and CDR2 sequences are LNHDA and SQIVND (reference sequence). The V end lost 4 bases, the J end lost 5 bases, and 9 bases lay between the germline ends. There are 13 residues in the CDR3. This CDR3 is CASSTGINNEQFF. CDR3 nucleotides: TGTGCCAGTAGTACGGGAATTAACAATGAGCAGTTCTTC.

The V gene is TRBV5-1, the J gene TRBJ2-2; TRBD1 aligns across 8 bases. The CDR3 runs to 15 residues. The germline V gene encodes CDR1 SGHRS and CDR2 YFSETQ. Losses at the gene ends were 3 bases for V and 4 bases for J; bases not matched to a gene: 5. CDR3 DNA sequence: TGCGCCAGCAGCTCCGGACAGGGATTCACCGGGGAGCTGTTTTTT. Amino acids: CASSSGQGFTGELFF.

The rearrangement links TRBV13 to TRBJ2-1; 7 nucleotides line up with TRBD2. In germline, CDR1 is PRHDT, CDR2 FYEKMQ (reference sequence). After removal of 1 base from V and 4 bases from J, the junction contained 7 bases not matched to a gene. This CDR3 spans 16 amino acids. The CDR3 protein is CASSLESGRWYNEQFF. The CDR3 DNA sequence: TGTGCCAGCAGCTTAGAATCCGGGAGGTGGTACAATGAGCAGTTCTTC.

The chain combines TRBV19 with TRBJ2-5; a possible D gene is TRBD1 (7 bases). Germline V gives CDR1 LNHDA, CDR2 SQIVND (reference sequence). V lost 5 bases and J 5 bases, leaving 12 bases between the germline ends. This CDR3 is 13 amino acids long. The CDR3 DNA reads as TGTGCCAGTAGTTTCCAGGGGGGTGAGACCCAGTACTTC. It encodes CASSFQGGETQYF.

V gene TRBV24-1 combines with J gene TRBJ2-2; maybe TRBD1 (5 bases). The CDR3 has 13 residues. Trimming cost V 6 bases and J 6 bases, with 10 bases left between them. The germline V gene has CDR1 KGHDR and CDR2 SFDVKD. CDR3 residues: CATSWAGSGELFF. The CDR3 DNA reads as TGTGCCACCAGTTGGGCAGGGTCCGGGGAGCTGTTTTTT.

V is TRBV6-2 or TRBV6-3 and J is TRBJ2-3; 9 nucleotides line up with TRBD2. Trimming at V came to 0 bases and at J to 1 base, leaving 8 bases not matched to a gene. Germline CDR1 is MNHEY and CDR2 is SVGEGT. CDR3 length: 18 residues. The CDR3 loop is CASSYSPGVAGGTDTQYF. The CDR3 DNA is TGTGCCAGCAGTTACTCCCCTGGAGTAGCGGGAGGCACAGATACGCAGTATTTT.

The chain links TRBV7-2 to TRBJ2-2, with no clear D. This CDR3 comprises 14 residues. The V and J ends lost 4 bases and 3 bases respectively, with 9 bases between them. Per germline, CDR1 SGHTA and CDR2 FQGNSA. CDR3 loop: CASSSYRDTGELFF. CDR3 nucleotide sequence: TGTGCCAGCAGCTCGTACCGAGACACCGGGGAGCTGTTTTTT.

The CDR3 here is CASSIRVDIQYF. As DNA, the CDR3 is TGTGCCAGCAGCATCAGGGTTGACATTCAGTACTTC. This chain links TRBV11-3 with TRBJ2-4; TRBD1 is a possible D gene (5 bases). The germline V and J ends were trimmed by 5 bases and 8 bases, with 10 bases remaining between them. The V gene's germline CDR1 is SGHNT and CDR2 YENEEA. The CDR3 spans 12 residues.

CDR3 DNA sequence: TGCGCCAGCAGCTCAATACCGGGATCTCGCACAGATACGCAGTATTTT. It yields the protein CASSSIPGSRTDTQYF. The J gene is TRBJ2-3, the V gene TRBV5-1; possibly TRBD2 for D (5 bases). The CDR3 sequence is 16 residues long. The germline gives CDR1 SGHRS, CDR2 YFSETQ. V lost 3 bases to trimming and J lost 1 base, with 15 bases between them.

The chain's CDR3 is CASSDRGDQPQHF. The DNA of the CDR3 is TGTGCCAGCAGTGACAGGGGGGATCAGCCCCAGCATTTT. The chain is built from TRBV25-1 and TRBJ1-5, with 7 bases identical to TRBD1. CDR1 MGHDK and CDR2 SYGVNS come from the germline V gene. V lost 3 bases, J lost 5 bases, and 1 base stayed unmatched. This CDR3 is 13 amino acids long.

This chain connects TRBV6-6 to TRBJ1-1; tentatively, D is TRBD1 (6 bases). This CDR3 comprises 13 residues. Germline CDR1 reads MNHNY; CDR2 reads SVGAGI (reference sequence). The V end was cut by 2 bases, the J end by 4 bases, with 8 bases between. CDR3 nucleotide sequence: TGTGCCAGCAGTTACCAGGGGTCCACTGAAGCTTTCTTT. Translated, it gives CASSYQGSTEAFF.

V usage is TRBV4-1 and J usage is TRBJ2-2, with a tentative D call TRBD2 (5 bases). Trimming pared 4 bases from V and 2 bases from J, leaving 11 bases between. The CDR3 is made up of 15 amino acids. CDR1 and CDR2 (germline): MGHRA, YSYEKL. CDR3 DNA: TGCGCCAGCAGCCTCTACGGGGATAACACCGGGGAGCTGTTTTTT. Its translation is CASSLYGDNTGELFF.

Here the CDR3 DNA reads TGTGCCAGCAGCCAGGACTTCCGGAATCGACAAGAGACCCAGTACTTC. Residues: CASSQDFRNRQETQYF. This chain uses TRBV5-5 with TRBJ2-5, with D tentatively TRBD2 (5 bases). The CDR3 totals 16 residues. Trimming left V 4 bases short and J 2 bases short, with 18 bases between. CDR1 is SGHKS and CDR2 is YYEKEE in the germline V gene (reference sequence).

This sequence joins TRBV6-1 and TRBJ2-7; D might be TRBD1 (6 bases). Germline CDR1 is MNHNS and CDR2 is SASEGT. The CDR3 has 14 residues. V lost 0 bases and J 4 bases, leaving 10 bases between the germline ends. Here the CDR3 DNA reads TGTGCCAGCAGTGAAGCCGGGACACCGTACGAGCAGTACTTC. Its protein product is CASSEAGTPYEQYF.

The chain is built from TRBV29-1 and TRBJ2-1, with a weak D call TRBD2 (6 bases). CDR1 and CDR2 (germline): SQVTM, ANQGSEA. CDR3 length: 16 amino acids. Trimming cost V 1 base and J 5 bases, with 18 bases left between them. CDR3 sequence (DNA): TGCAGCGTTGAAGCCTTCGAAGGAGGGTGGCACAATGAGCAGTTCTTC. The encoded protein is CSVEAFEGGWHNEQFF.

The chain combines TRBV9 with TRBJ2-7; D perhaps matches TRBD1 (6 bases). The V end was cut by 0 bases, the J end by 3 bases, with 34 bases between. CDR3 length: 22 amino acids. Germline values: CDR1 SGDLS, CDR2 YYNGEE. CDR3 coding DNA: TGTGCCAGCAGCGTAGCTAGGAACGACCGGGACATTATCCCCCGTAAAGGCTACGAGCAGTACTTC. Translating it yields CASSVARNDRDIIPRKGYEQYF. The full variable domain, completed using reference TRBV9 and TRBJ2-7, is DSGVTQTPKHLITATGQRVTLRCSPRSGDLSVYWYQQSLDQGLQFLIQYYNGEERAKGNILERFSAQQFPDLHSELNLSSLELGDSALYFCASSVARNDRDIIPRKGYEQYFGPGTRLTVT.

As concerns this clone: This sample also contains other DNA sequences that code for the same CDR3. J is TRBJ2-3 and V is TRBV7-8, with TRBD1 matching over 7 bases. The CDR3 length is 16 residues. Per germline, CDR1 SGHVS and CDR2 FQNEAQ. Unmatched junction bases numbered 6, after V lost 3 bases and J lost 0 bases. CDR3 loop: CASSLVTGHSTDTQYF. The CDR3, as DNA: TGTGCCAGCAGCTTGGTGACAGGGCATAGCACAGATACGCAGTATTTT.